Given below is one TCR beta chain in context. The target of this receptor is not known. The input lacks base qualities; no much larger clone sits a single base away. Library preparation was by the immunoSEQ multiplex PCR assay. To provide template for TCR sequencing, every sample had RNA extracted and reverse transcribed into cDNA. SuperScript III was used to make first-strand cDNA, primed with a 2:1 mix of oligo-dT and random hexamers. A synthetic immune receptor repertoire was used to gauge amplification bias, and whatever bias remained was removed computationally. On the authors' methods: Raw reads were preprocessed to remove errors, and CDR3 was defined by IMGT conventions from the conserved cysteine to phenylalanine. Clonality was computed by normalizing Shannon entropy by log2 of the number of productive unique TCRs and subtracting the result from 1. Whether each scalp clone was CD4 or CD8 was inferred by checking scalp TCRbeta sequences against the CD4 and CD8 repertoires from sorted blood. TCRdb limited this immuneACCESS table to in-frame rearrangements with V and J called. A share of clones is missing; checked studies link under half to unresolved V genes, and the rest is unexplained. V, J and clone size are taken as reported in that table, and D and trimming were inferred from the DNA itself. The sample table lists about 200,000 clones, 55% to 70% of them with a count of one. The top ten constitute roughly 4.2% of the sample.

The data are from a study of CD8+ T cells in alopecia areata (dated by TCRdb to 2016 to 2019). As for the study more broadly: The treated patients took part in an open-label pilot trial in which moderate-to-severe alopecia areata was treated with oral tofacitinib at 5 to 10 mg twice daily. Human TCRbeta sequencing covered scalp tissue and sorted CD4+ and CD8+ peripheral blood T cells from patchy and totalis/universalis alopecia areata patients and healthy controls. Biopsies were taken from tofacitinib-treated patients at baseline and again at 4 and 24 weeks into treatment, and several of those patients also had a later scalp biopsy. RNA was obtained with the PAXgene miRNA kit for fixed scalp, the miRNeasy kit for PBMCs, and the RNeasy kit for mouse skin. Clonality in the scalp was compared among normal scalp (n=4), patchy alopecia areata scalp (n=8), and alopecia totalis/universalis scalp (n=8). High-throughput TCRbeta sequencing was used to examine T cell clonal expansion in alopecia areata in both the C3H/HeJ mouse model and human patients. Tofacitinib was given for 6 to 18 months, followed by 6 months of follow-up off drug to assess delayed response and recurrence. immunoSEQ multiplex PCR using 35 Vbeta forward primers and 13 Jbeta reverse primers was used to amplify TCRbeta CDR3 regions. In treated patients, disease severity was measured using the SALT score, which gives the percentage of scalp surface area affected. What the authors observed across the whole study: During tofacitinib treatment, many expanded lesional clones stuck around in both scalp and blood, and this persistence may partly explain why relapse happens after treatment is stopped. Compared with normal scalp, lesional scalp, particularly in alopecia totalis/universalis, had higher clonality and more expanded CD8+ clones, which suggests antigenic drive. Unlike mouse skin, which is dominated by gammadelta T cells, normal human skin has resident alphabeta T cells that are also sequenced, and this complicates analysis of the scalp TCR repertoire. Shared TCR sequences between patients were less evident than in mice, which may be partly attributable to HLA diversity in the patient population. With tofacitinib, both scalp clonality and the number of expanded CD8+ clones among the top 100 scalp clones went down significantly. Because the treated cohort was small and had just a single nonresponder, larger studies are needed to establish links between baseline CD8+ expansion and response.

This specimen's time point label, interpreted: four to five weeks on oral tofacitinib. Explained via the paper, the treatment or condition label denotes: oral pan-JAK inhibitor, 5-10 mg twice daily. From alopecia areata patients, peripheral blood was collected along with lesional scalp punch biopsies. After PBMCs were isolated by density centrifugation and stained for CD3, CD4 and CD8, a FACSAria was used to sort CD4+ and CD8+ T cells. The sequence derives from a human donor with alopecia areata. The sequenced sample was CD4+ T cells sorted from blood, obtained at week 4, from a patient treated with tofacitinib.

CDR3 sequence: CASSSWTGIDYGYTF. The nucleotide sequence is given as TGTGCCAGCAGCTCCTGGACAGGGATCGACTATGGCTACACCTTC. This chain is built from TRBV5-6 and TRBJ1-2, with 8 middle bases fitting TRBD1. After removal of 3 bases from V and 3 bases from J, the junction retains 7 bases not matched to a gene. The CDR3 covers 15 residues, taking in both the cysteine and the phenylalanine. Left in the record is the CDR3 DNA by itself, 45 bases read in frame from the first base. CDR1 SGHDT and CDR2 YYEEEE were looked up in the germline V gene.